Included here is one T cell receptor (beta chain) sequence, with context. The antigen it binds to is not known. No quality values exist for individual bases; no much larger clone is one base distant. This record belongs to a study of vaccination and CD4 T cells after COVID-19 (dated by TCRdb to about 2022). For context, the study as a whole: Six males and four females were included in the convalescent cohort, with two Hispanic individuals, seven Caucasians, two Asians and one multiracial person represented. Two doses of either the Pfizer-BioNTech BNT162b2 vaccine (n=8) or the Moderna mRNA-1273 vaccine (n=2) were administered to participants. Post-COVID blood samples were collected from convalescent patients a median of around 100 days after diagnosis, with a range of roughly 30 to 161 days. Post-vaccine blood samples were obtained a median of about 77 days after the second vaccine dose, with a range of roughly 14 to 241 days. Culture stimuli were overlapping spike peptide pools from SARS-CoV-2 and from the common cold coronaviruses HCoV-NL63, HCoV-OC43 and HCoV-229E. Control cultures received a CEFX viral epitope pool as the positive control, an HIV-1 Nef peptide pool as the negative control, or no peptide. The spike-specific CD4+ TCR repertoire was compared before and after mRNA vaccination in 10 COVID-19 convalescent patients and 4 infection-naive healthy vaccine recipients.

The method behind the library was PCR. DNA from cultured CD4+ T cells was subjected to TCR sequencing with the Oncomine TCR Beta short-read assay at the Johns Hopkins FTIC core. The QIAamp micro DNA kit was used to extract genomic DNA from the cultured CD4+ T cells. The Oncomine TCR Beta libraries from cultured CD4+ T cells were pooled using unique dual indexes and then sequenced on an Illumina iSeq 100. In the authors' own workflow: Non-productive sequences were removed, and CDR3s that did not start with C, did not end with F or W, or were shorter than 7 amino acids were discarded. Antigen-specific clonotypes were identified with the MANAFEST web application by comparing peptide-stimulated wells with reference and other culture wells. An FDR below 0.05, an odds ratio above 5, and a productive frequency above 0.1% in at least two of three replicate wells were required for clones to be considered positive. A clonotype counted as cross-reactive if it showed significant expansion both in the SARS-CoV-2 spike wells and in at least one common cold coronavirus spike condition. Similarity between CDR3 sequences was evaluated in R version 3.6.1 using Levenshtein distances (stringdist) and unrooted phylogenetic trees (ape). TCRdb's own reprocessing of the public reads used fastp at Q25 and MiXCR and kept productive beta chains. When rows share a CDR3 protein, they turn into one entry using the most common DNA and genes. Clone size and V and J calls follow TCRdb, not the original study. The sample profile shows roughly 23,000 distinct CDR3 sequences; about 42% of them were found once. Of the sample, about 18% is held by the ten largest clones.

What the treatment or condition label conveys for this sample: approximately 10-day PBMC culture with coronavirus spike peptide pools or control peptides (ViraFEST assay). The ViraFEST assay was used in the study, in which antigen-specific T cells were expanded with peptide pools and expanded clonotypes were subsequently identified by TCR sequencing. Negative nucleocapsid antibody tests before and after vaccination confirmed that the healthy vaccine recipients had no prior SARS-CoV-2 infection. Each well held roughly 2 million PBMCs cultured in IMDM containing roughly 5% human AB serum and approximately 9.8 IU/ml IL-2, with 8.5 to 10 ug/ml peptide pools added. Half of the culture medium was replaced with fresh IL-2-containing medium on days 3 and 7. After about 11 days of culture, CD4+ T cells were isolated by negative selection using the EasySep CD4+ T cell isolation kit. PBMCs were separated from whole blood using Ficoll-Paque Plus gradient centrifugation and then either used fresh or cryopreserved at -140C. In general, triplicate wells were set up for every culture condition.

Results the study describes overall, beyond this receptor: The number of convalescent patients in the study was relatively small, and the study did not examine early timepoints following natural infection. The median count of SARS-CoV-2-reactive clonotypes went up from 20 to 25 after infection to a few dozen after vaccination, although the change was not significant. Of the vaccine-specific clones found in convalescent patients, nearly all (304 of 307) were mono-reactive for SARS-CoV-2 spike instead of being cross-reactive with common cold coronaviruses. Among the post-vaccine SARS-CoV-2-reactive clones in convalescent patients, a median around 86% showed up only after vaccination, which suggests vaccine-specific priming.

The CDR3 runs 15 amino acids, cysteine and phenylalanine included. Only CDR3 DNA is held: 45 bases, read in frame from base 1. The junction shows trimming of 2 bases on V and 1 base on J, plus 11 bases between the germline ends. Reading the germline V gene (reference sequence) gives CDR1 WNHNN and CDR2 SYGVQD. The receptor chain draws on TRBV10-1 and TRBJ1-1; the D gene is not confidently resolved. The source was CD4+ T cells from blood, cultured in vitro, collected before SARS-CoV-2 vaccination. The source is a human donor who received a COVID-19 vaccine. The nucleotides read TGCGCCAGCAGTGAGGATATCGGGGAGAACACTGAAGCTTTCTTT. Its protein is CASSEDIGENTEAFF.